A selection of T cell receptor beta chains follows, all from one sample in a study of blood T cells in healthy people across ages. TCRdb redid the calling of the 5' RACE reads with MiXCR, one entry per CDR3 protein. The table records over 1,300,000 distinct CDR3 sequences, roughly 64% of them present only once. The sequenced material came from blood. The source of these receptors is a young man in good health. CDR3s include the opening cysteine and the closing phenylalanine or tryptophan. The D gene is left open where the match is weak. The size entry is marked missing in some rows and otherwise reads once, few, many or a size class.

d_call | j_call | v_call | clone_size | cdr3_nt | cdr3_aa
TRBD2 | TRBJ2-7 | TRBV12-3/TRBV12-4 | - | TGTGCCAGCAGTTTGTACACTAGCGGGAGCGTCTCCTACGAGCAGTACTTC | CASSLYTSGSVSYEQYF
- | TRBJ2-7 | TRBV4-1 | few | TGCGCCAGCAGCCCAGCTCGGGGCGGGTCCTACGAGCAGTACTTC | CASSPARGGSYEQYF
- | TRBJ2-7 | TRBV7-9 | - | TGTGCCAGCAGGGAGGAGGGACAGTTCAGAGAGCAGTACTTC | CASREEGQFREQYF
- | TRBJ2-7 | TRBV4-1 | - | TGCGCCAGCAGCCCCAGGGACGGCAGCAATGAGCAGTACTTC | CASSPRDGSNEQYF
- | TRBJ2-1 | TRBV7-2 | few | TGTGCCAGCAGCTTAGATCCCGCTAGCCCAAAGAATGAGCAGTTCTTC | CASSLDPASPKNEQFF
TRBD1 | TRBJ2-7 | TRBV15 | few | TGTGCCACCAGCAGAGATCGCGGGACAGGGTCCCACGAGCAGTACTTC | CATSRDRGTGSHEQYF
- | TRBJ2-7 | TRBV7-6 | - | TGTGCCAGCAGCCCAAGTAACTGGCGGGTAGCCTACGAGCAGTACTTC | CASSPSNWRVAYEQYF
TRBD1 | TRBJ1-2 | TRBV12-3/TRBV12-4 | many | TGTGCCAGCAAGCCGGGACAGGGGGCTGGTGGCTACACCTTC | CASKPGQGAGGYTF
- | TRBJ1-2 | TRBV29-1 | few | TGCAGCGTTGAAGAGCCCAAAGGGGGGGCTAACTATGGCTACACCTTC | CSVEEPKGGANYGYTF
- | TRBJ2-1 | TRBV27 | - | TGTGCCAGCAGTTTGTGGGAGTCCGGTGAGCAGTTCTTC | CASSLWESGEQFF
TRBD1 | TRBJ1-5 | TRBV6-2/TRBV6-3 | - | TGTGCCAGCAGTACTCGGACAGGGTTGAATCAGCCCCAGCATTTT | CASSTRTGLNQPQHF
- | TRBJ2-5 | TRBV24-1 | - | TGTGCCACCAGTGACCCCGTGTTGGCAGAGACCCAGTACTTC | CATSDPVLAETQYF
- | TRBJ1-4 | TRBV7-9 | - | TGTGCCAGCAGCTTGCTGGTTATCGAAAAACTGTTTTTT | CASSLLVIEKLFF
TRBD2 | TRBJ2-7 | TRBV20-1 | - | TGCAGTGCTAGAGGGGCTAGCGGGGTGTACGAGCAGTACTTC | CSARGASGVYEQYF
- | TRBJ1-4 | TRBV20-1 | - | TGCAGTGCTAGCTTAGCCGGGGAAAAACTGTTTTTT | CSASLAGEKLFF
- | TRBJ2-3 | TRBV12-3/TRBV12-4 | - | TGTGCCAGCAGTTTCGGCAGGGGGGCCGAAGATACGCAGTATTTT | CASSFGRGAEDTQYF
TRBD1 | TRBJ1-2 | TRBV29-1 | once | TGCAGCGTTGAAGTTACCGGGACAGGGGAAGGTCTCTATGGCTACACCTTC | CSVEVTGTGEGLYGYTF
TRBD1 | TRBJ1-1 | TRBV29-1 | - | TGCAGCGTTGAAGGGGGACAGAGGGGCACTGAAGCTTTCTTT | CSVEGGQRGTEAFF
- | TRBJ1-5 | TRBV5-1 | - | TGCGCCAGCAGCTCGTCGGGGGGACAGCCCCAGCATTTT | CASSSSGGQPQHF
TRBD1 | TRBJ1-4 | TRBV10-3 | once | TGTGCCATCAGATTGGACAGGGAAAAGGCTAATGAAAAACTGTTTTTT | CAIRLDREKANEKLFF
- | TRBJ2-7 | TRBV20-1 | - | TGCAGTGCACGCGGTATTACAGGGCCCCAATACGAGCAGTACTTC | CSARGITGPQYEQYF
- | TRBJ2-1 | TRBV27 | - | TGTGCCAGCGCCGAGGGTAGCGAAGAGACCCAGTTCTTC | CASAEGSEETQFF
TRBD1 | TRBJ2-3 | TRBV7-2 | - | TGTGCCAGCAGCCCAGTTGAGGGACAGGCGCAGTATTTT | CASSPVEGQAQYF
- | TRBJ2-1 | TRBV24-1 | - | TGTGCCACCAGCCCGACCAGCTACAATGAGCAGTTCTTC | CATSPTSYNEQFF
TRBD1 | TRBJ1-1 | TRBV18 | - | TGTGCCAGCTCAGCAGGGGGAGGAGGGGCTGAAGCTTTCTTT | CASSAGGGGAEAFF
TRBD1 | TRBJ1-1 | TRBV9 | - | TGTGCCAGCAGCGTAGAGGGGGCACTGAACACTGAAGCTTTCTTT | CASSVEGALNTEAFF
TRBD2 | TRBJ2-1 | TRBV3-1 | - | TGTGCCAGCAGCCTCACCTCTTCCGGGACTAGCTCCTACAATGAGCAGTTCTTC | CASSLTSSGTSSYNEQFF
TRBD1 | TRBJ2-5 | TRBV24-1 | once | TGTGCCACCAGTGAACCCGGGACAGGGGACGTAACCCAGTACTTC | CATSEPGTGDVTQYF
- | TRBJ2-5 | TRBV7-9 | few | TGTGCCAGCAGCTTTCCTAGCGAAGAGACCCAGTACTTC | CASSFPSEETQYF
- | TRBJ1-2 | TRBV12-3/TRBV12-4 | - | TGTGCCAGCAGTGACTGGGAGTATGGCTACACCTTC | CASSDWEYGYTF
- | TRBJ1-1 | TRBV19 | - | TGTGCCAGTAATCAGGCGACCTCAAACACTGAAGCTTTCTTT | CASNQATSNTEAFF
- | TRBJ1-4 | TRBV6-1 | - | TGTGCCAGCAGTGAATGGTGGGGGTGGCCCGAAAAACTGTTTTTT | CASSEWWGWPEKLFF
- | TRBJ1-1 | TRBV28 | - | TGTGCCAGCAGTTTTTGGGGCCGTGACACTGAAGCTTTCTTT | CASSFWGRDTEAFF
TRBD1 | TRBJ1-1 | TRBV20-1 | few | TGCAGTGCTAGAGAAAGCCCTGGGACAGGGGTGAACACTGAAGCTTTCTTT | CSARESPGTGVNTEAFF
- | TRBJ2-3 | TRBV6-5 | once | TGTGCCAGCAGCCGGGCTAAATTGGATACGCAGTATTTT | CASSRAKLDTQYF
TRBD1 | TRBJ1-1 | TRBV20-1 | - | TGCAGTGCTGCCCGACAGGGGACCGCTGAAGCTTTCTTT | CSAARQGTAEAFF
- | TRBJ1-1 | TRBV7-8 | - | TGTGCCAGCGGGTCCGTGAACACTGAAGCTTTCTTT | CASGSVNTEAFF